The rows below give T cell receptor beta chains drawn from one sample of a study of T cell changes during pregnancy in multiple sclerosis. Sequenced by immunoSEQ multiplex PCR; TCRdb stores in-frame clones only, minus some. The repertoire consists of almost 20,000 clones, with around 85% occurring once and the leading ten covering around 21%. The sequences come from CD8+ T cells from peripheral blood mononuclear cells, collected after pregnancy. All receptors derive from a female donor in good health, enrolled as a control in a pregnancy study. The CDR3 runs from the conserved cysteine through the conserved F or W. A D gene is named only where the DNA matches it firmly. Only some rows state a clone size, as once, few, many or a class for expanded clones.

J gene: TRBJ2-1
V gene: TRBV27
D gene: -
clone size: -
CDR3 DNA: TGTGCCAGCGGAAGGAGTAGTAAGGATGAGCAGTTCTTC
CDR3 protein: CASGRSSKDEQFF

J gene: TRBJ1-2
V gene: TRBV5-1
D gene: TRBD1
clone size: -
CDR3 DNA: TGCGCCAGCAGCTTGGAATTTCTGGGACAGGCAACTAACTATGGCTACACCTTC
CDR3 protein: CASSLEFLGQATNYGYTF

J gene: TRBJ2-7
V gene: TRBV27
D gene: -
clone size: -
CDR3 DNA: TGTGCCAGCAGTTTGCCCAGGGGACGCGAGCAGTACTTC
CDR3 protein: CASSLPRGREQYF

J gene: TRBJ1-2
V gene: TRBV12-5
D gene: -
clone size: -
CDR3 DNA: TGTGCTAGTGGTTTGGTTGCGGGGGGCGATTACTATGGCTACACCTTC
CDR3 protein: CASGLVAGGDYYGYTF

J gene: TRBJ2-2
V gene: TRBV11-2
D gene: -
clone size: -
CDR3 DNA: TGTGCCAGCAGCTTAGTTGGGCGGGCAGGGGAGCTGTTTTTT
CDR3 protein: CASSLVGRAGELFF

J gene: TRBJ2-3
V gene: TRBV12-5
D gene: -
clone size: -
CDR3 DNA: TGTGCTAGTGGTTTAAGGGACATAACAGATACGCAGTATTTT
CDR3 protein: CASGLRDITDTQYF

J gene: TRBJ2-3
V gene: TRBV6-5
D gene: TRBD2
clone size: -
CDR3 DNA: TGTGCCAGCAGCCTAGCGGGTGGCACAGATACGCAGTATTTT
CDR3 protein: CASSLAGGTDTQYF

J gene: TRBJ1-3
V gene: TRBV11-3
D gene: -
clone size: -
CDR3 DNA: TGTGCCAGCAGCTTATCAGATTCTGGAAACACCATATATTTT
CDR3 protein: CASSLSDSGNTIYF

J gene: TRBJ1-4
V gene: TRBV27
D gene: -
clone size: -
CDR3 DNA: TGTGCCAGCAGTTTCGTAGGGGTCGGTGAAAAACTGTTTTTT
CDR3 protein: CASSFVGVGEKLFF

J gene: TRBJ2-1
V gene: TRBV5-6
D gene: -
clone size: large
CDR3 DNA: TGTGCCAGCAGCTCCAGAATCAGGGGTGACAATGAGCAGTTCTTC
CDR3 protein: CASSSRIRGDNEQFF

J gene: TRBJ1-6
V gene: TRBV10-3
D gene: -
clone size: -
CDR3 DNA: TGTGCCATAAAGGGACAAGCCTATAATTCACCCCTCCACTTT
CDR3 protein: CAIKGQAYNSPLHF

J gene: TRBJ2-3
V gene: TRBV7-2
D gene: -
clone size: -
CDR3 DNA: TGTGCCAGCAGCTCCTACAGGGTCCCAGATACGCAGTATTTT
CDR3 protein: CASSSYRVPDTQYF

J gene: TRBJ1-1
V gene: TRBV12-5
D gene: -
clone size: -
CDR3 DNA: TGTGCTAGTGGTTGGGCCGGCACTGAAGCTTTCTTT
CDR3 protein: CASGWAGTEAFF

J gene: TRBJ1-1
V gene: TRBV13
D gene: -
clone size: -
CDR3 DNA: TGTGCCAGCAGGGAGGCGGACACTGAAGCTTTCTTT
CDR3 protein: CASREADTEAFF

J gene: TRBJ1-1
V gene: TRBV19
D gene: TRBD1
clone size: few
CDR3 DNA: TGTGCCAGTAGTATACCTCAGGGACAGGCTTTCTTT
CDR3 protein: CASSIPQGQAFF

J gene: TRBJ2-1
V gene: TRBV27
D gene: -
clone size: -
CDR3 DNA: TGTGCCAGCAGCGCGAACTACAATGAGCAGTTCTTC
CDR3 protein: CASSANYNEQFF

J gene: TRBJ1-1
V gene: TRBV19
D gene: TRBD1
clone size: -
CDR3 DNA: TGTGCCAGTAGTATCGTCCGGGACAGGGGGCCAACTGAAGCTTTCTTT
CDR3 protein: CASSIVRDRGPTEAFF

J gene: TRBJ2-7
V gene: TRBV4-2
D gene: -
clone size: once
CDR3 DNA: TGTGCCAGCAGCCAAGTCGGGACAAGGGACGAGCAGTACTTC
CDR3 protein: CASSQVGTRDEQYF

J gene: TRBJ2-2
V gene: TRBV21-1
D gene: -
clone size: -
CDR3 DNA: TGTGCCAGCAGCAAAAGACTAGCGGGAGGGCCCTCCGACACCGGGGAGCTGTTTTTT
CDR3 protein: CASSKRLAGGPSDTGELFF

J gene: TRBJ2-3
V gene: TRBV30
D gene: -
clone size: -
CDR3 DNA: TGTGCCTGGGACCGGGGTGGATCTGGGACAGATACGCAGTATTTT
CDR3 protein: CAWDRGGSGTDTQYF

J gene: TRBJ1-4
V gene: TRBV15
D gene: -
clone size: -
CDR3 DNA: TGTGCCACCGACGGGGGGAGACCAACAACTAATGAAAAACTGTTTTTT
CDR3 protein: CATDGGRPTTNEKLFF

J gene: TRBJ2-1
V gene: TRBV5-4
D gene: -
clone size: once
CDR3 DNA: TGTGCCAGCAGCTCCGAGAGTACAGCTGACTACAATGAGCAGTTCTTC
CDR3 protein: CASSSESTADYNEQFF

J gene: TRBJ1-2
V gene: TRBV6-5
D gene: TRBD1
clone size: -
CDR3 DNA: TGTGCCAGCGGACTACCGGGACAGGGGGCCGGGGGCTACACCTTC
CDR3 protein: CASGLPGQGAGGYTF

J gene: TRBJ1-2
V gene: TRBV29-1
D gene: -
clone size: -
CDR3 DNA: TGCAGCGTTGCGACCGGGGGATGGGGCTACACCTTC
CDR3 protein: CSVATGGWGYTF

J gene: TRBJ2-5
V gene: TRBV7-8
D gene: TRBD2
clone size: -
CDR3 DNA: TGTGCCAGCAGCTCTTGGACTAGCGGAGAGACCCAGTACTTC
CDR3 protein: CASSSWTSGETQYF

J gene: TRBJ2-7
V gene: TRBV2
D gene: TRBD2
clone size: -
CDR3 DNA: TGTGCCAGCAGTGAAGGGACTAGCGGGAGTAGCGAGCAGTACTTC
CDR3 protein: CASSEGTSGSSEQYF

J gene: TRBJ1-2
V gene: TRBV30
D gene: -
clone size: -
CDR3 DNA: TGTGCCTGGAGTACGGGGGAAGCTGGCTACACCTTC
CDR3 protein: CAWSTGEAGYTF

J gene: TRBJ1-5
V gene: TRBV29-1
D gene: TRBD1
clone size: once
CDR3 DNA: TGCAGCGTTTCGACAGGGGGTAGCAATCAGCCCCAGCATTTT
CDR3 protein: CSVSTGGSNQPQHF

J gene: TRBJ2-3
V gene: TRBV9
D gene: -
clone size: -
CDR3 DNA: TGTGCCAGCAGCGTAGCTCCCCAGGCATCTAACACAGATACGCAGTATTTT
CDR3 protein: CASSVAPQASNTDTQYF

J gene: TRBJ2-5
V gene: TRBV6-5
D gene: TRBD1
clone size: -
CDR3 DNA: TGTGCCAGCAGCCAGACCGGGACAGGGGGAGAGACCCAGTACTTC
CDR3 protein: CASSQTGTGGETQYF

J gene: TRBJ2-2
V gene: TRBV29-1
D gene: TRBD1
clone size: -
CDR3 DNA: TGCAGCGTTGGCCTCCGGGACAGGGGGCGCCCCGGGGAGCTGTTTTTT
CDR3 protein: CSVGLRDRGRPGELFF

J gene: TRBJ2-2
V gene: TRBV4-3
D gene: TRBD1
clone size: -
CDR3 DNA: TGCGCCAGCAGCCAACCGACAGGGGGGGACACCGGGGAGCTGTTTTTT
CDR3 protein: CASSQPTGGDTGELFF

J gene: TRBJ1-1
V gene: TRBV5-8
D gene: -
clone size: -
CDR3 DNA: TGTGCCAGCAACAAACAGCTAAACACTGAAGCTTTCTTT
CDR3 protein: CASNKQLNTEAFF

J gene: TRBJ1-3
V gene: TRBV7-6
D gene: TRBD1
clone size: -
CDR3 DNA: TGTGCCAGCAGCGTAGCACGGGACAGGGGAAACACCATATATTTT
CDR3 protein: CASSVARDRGNTIYF

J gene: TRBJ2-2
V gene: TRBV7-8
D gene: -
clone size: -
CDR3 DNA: TGTGCCAGCAGCGTACTCAGGGGGAACACCGGGGAGCTGTTTTTT
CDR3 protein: CASSVLRGNTGELFF